The 22 T cell receptor beta chains below all came from one sample that was sequenced in a study of blood T cell repertoires in COVID-19. Only in-frame clones appear in the TCRdb table, and some are missing; sequencing was by immunoSEQ multiplex PCR. The data show fewer than 350,000 clones, 85% seen once. The sequencing sample was made of PBMCs or T cells enriched from blood (not recorded which). The receptor source for this set is a woman between 25 and 40 years old who had been exposed to COVID-19.

The V and J genes are TRBV7-2 and TRBJ2-7, with D perhaps TRBD2 (6 bases). Germline CDR1 and CDR2: SGHTA and FQGNSA. The CDR3 extends over 13 amino acids. V was shortened by 6 bases and J by 7 bases, with 16 bases between the two germline ends. CDR3 sequence reads: CASRPEGGGEQYF. CDR3 nucleotide sequence: TGTGCCAGCAGACCTGAAGGAGGAGGGGAGCAGTACTTC.

The chain couples TRBV30 to TRBJ2-7; TRBD1 might be the D (5 bases). Per the germline V gene, CDR1 is GTSNPN and CDR2 is SVGIG (reference sequence). The V gene lost 7 bases and the J gene lost 6 bases, with 25 bases spanning the gap. The CDR3 contains 15 residues. The CDR3 coding sequence is TGTGCCTACAGCCCGCCCCCCAGCAGGGTTCGCGAGCAGTACTTC. Its translation: CAYSPPPSRVREQYF.

The V and J genes are TRBV30 and TRBJ2-7; D possibly corresponds to TRBD2 (5 bases). V was shortened by 4 bases and J by 0 bases, with 13 bases between the two germline ends. Germline values: CDR1 GTSNPN, CDR2 SVGIG (reference sequence). The CDR3 is made up of 14 amino acids. The CDR3 nucleotides are TGTGCCTGGACTCGGGGTTGGGGCTCCTACGAGCAGTACTTC. As protein: CAWTRGWGSYEQYF.

The J gene is TRBJ2-1, the V gene TRBV25-1; TRBD1 agrees at 9 bases. V was clipped by 1 base and J by 2 bases; unmatched bases: 6. The CDR3 loop spans 17 amino acids. Per the germline V gene, CDR1 is MGHDK and CDR2 is SYGVNS. This CDR3 is CASSESWTGATYNEQFF. The CDR3 DNA reads TGTGCCAGCAGTGAATCGTGGACAGGGGCGACCTACAATGAGCAGTTCTTC.

The V and J genes are TRBV30 and TRBJ1-5; 9 bases agree with TRBD1. This CDR3 is built from 14 residues. The V gene end was trimmed by 3 bases and the J gene end by 7 bases; junction bases not matched to a gene: 7. In germline, CDR1 is GTSNPN, CDR2 SVGIG (reference sequence). The DNA for the CDR3 is TGTGCCTGGAGCATCACAGGGGGCGGACAGCCCCAGCATTTT. This gives the protein CAWSITGGGQPQHF.

The chain couples TRBV2 to TRBJ2-5, with D maybe TRBD2 (7 bases). V lost 0 bases and J 1 base, leaving 12 bases between the germline ends. CDR1 is SNHLY, CDR2 FYNNEI, per germline. The CDR3 contains 16 residues. The CDR3 DNA sequence: TGTGCCAGCAGTGAAGCGCTAGCGGACAGCCAAGAGACCCAGTACTTC. Translation gives CASSEALADSQETQYF.

Turning to this clone: Possible read error: a much larger clone is one base away. The same CDR3 is also encoded by other DNA sequences in this sample. The CDR3 region has the DNA TGTGCCAGCAGCTTAGGACAGAACACTGAAGCTTTCTTT. Translating gives CASSLGQNTEAFF. V is TRBV7-9 and J is TRBJ1-1; D unresolved. The CDR3 has 13 amino acids. Trimming pared 1 base from V and 1 base from J, leaving 4 bases between. CDR1 and CDR2 (germline): SEHNR, FQNEAQ (reference sequence). The full variable domain, with the rest looked up from reference TRBV7-9 and TRBJ1-1, is DTGVSQNPRHKITKRGQNVTFRCDPISEHNRLYWYRQTLGQGPEFLTYFQNEAQLEKSRLLSDRFSAERPKGSFSTLEIQRTEQGDSAMYLCASSLGQNTEAFFGQGTRLTVV.

The CDR3: CASSFLKSSYNEQFF. The CDR3 nucleotides are TGTGCCAGCAGCTTTTTGAAGAGCTCCTACAATGAGCAGTTCTTC. The gene calls are TRBV11-2 and TRBJ2-1; D gene unclear. The CDR3 contains 15 residues. Germline V gene sequence: CDR1 SGHAT, CDR2 FQNNGV. Trimming removed 3 bases at V and 0 bases at J, with 9 bases between.

This clone was picked up a small number of times. The CDR3 protein is CASSRGQGYAEAFF. Here the CDR3 DNA reads TGTGCCAGTAGTCGAGGACAGGGCTACGCTGAAGCTTTCTTT. The chain combines TRBV19 with TRBJ1-1; 8 nucleotides match TRBD1. This CDR3 is built from 14 residues. Germline CDR1 is LNHDA and CDR2 is SQIVND (reference sequence). V was clipped by 5 bases and J by 6 bases; unmatched bases: 8.

This clone was counted a few times. This CDR3 is also generated by other DNA sequences in the sample. The J gene is TRBJ1-5, the V gene TRBV3-1 (or the pseudogene TRBV3-2); no reliable D call. Trimming took 0 bases from V and 4 from J, leaving 10 bases between them. The CDR3 extends over 15 amino acids. Germline values: CDR1 LGHDT, CDR2 YNNKEL (reference sequence). Here the CDR3 reads CASSQDNRANQPQHF. In nucleotides, the CDR3 is TGTGCCAGCAGCCAAGATAATCGAGCGAATCAGCCCCAGCATTTT.

The J gene is TRBJ1-2, the V gene TRBV5-8, with TRBD1 matching over 7 bases. This CDR3 contains 14 residues. The J segment lost 5 bases and the V segment lost 2 bases, leaving 6 bases of the junction unmatched. Germline CDR1 reads SGHTS; CDR2 reads YDEGEE. The CDR3 DNA follows: TGTGCCAGCAGCTTACGGCAGGGGGTATATGGCTACACCTTC. Its protein is CASSLRQGVYGYTF.

The J gene is TRBJ1-1, the V gene TRBV2; 9 bases are a match to TRBD1. Looked up from germline, CDR1 is SNHLY and CDR2 is FYNNEI. The CDR3 loop spans 13 amino acids. The junction had 10 bases not matched to a gene; V was cut back by 5 bases and J by 12 bases. CDR3 nucleotide sequence: TGTGCCAGCAGTTTGGCACAGGGGGCTCGAACTTTCTTT. Translating gives CASSLAQGARTFF.

The V and J genes are TRBV28 and TRBJ1-4; D unresolved. With 6 bases removed from V and 1 base from J, the gap between germline ends came to 6 bases. This CDR3 has 13 amino acids. From germline, CDR1 is MDHEN and CDR2 SYDVKM. The CDR3 bases are TGTGCCAGCAGGCCGGGAACTAATGAAAAACTGTTTTTT. This encodes CASRPGTNEKLFF.

The V and J genes are TRBV10-1 and TRBJ2-3; D perhaps matches TRBD1 (5 bases). CDR3 length: 16 amino acids. The V and J ends lost 2 bases and 2 bases respectively, with 14 bases between them. The germline V gene encodes CDR1 WNHNN and CDR2 SYGVQD (reference sequence). The CDR3 loop is CASSEVLTGVTDTQYF. In DNA, the CDR3 is TGCGCCAGCAGTGAGGTTCTCACAGGAGTCACAGATACGCAGTATTTT.

This clone was recorded only once. The germline gene is not matched at one end of the junction; a read error may be the cause. J is TRBJ1-5 and V is TRBV28; D is uncertain. This CDR3 spans 13 amino acids. In germline, CDR1 is MDHEN, CDR2 SYDVKM. The CDR3 DNA follows: TGTGCCAGCAGGCGAGGAAGCAGTCAGCCCCAGCATTTT. Amino acids: CASRRGSSQPQHF.

V gene TRBV5-1 combines with J gene TRBJ2-3, with 10 bases identical to TRBD2. CDR3 size: 16 residues. V shed 1 base, J shed 4 bases, and the junction held 6 bases outside the gene matches. The V gene's germline CDR1 is SGHRS and CDR2 YFSETQ. CDR3 loop: CASSLYLAGVPDTQYF. CDR3 nucleotide sequence: TGCGCCAGCAGCTTGTATCTAGCGGGAGTGCCAGATACGCAGTATTTT.

This clone was picked up one time. This rearrangement joins TRBV12-3 or TRBV12-4 to TRBJ2-3; D remains ambiguous. CDR3 length: 13 amino acids. The V and J ends lost 6 bases and 0 bases respectively, with 7 bases between them. CDR3 nucleotide sequence: TGTGCCAGCAGCCCCTATAGCACAGATACGCAGTATTTT. Translated: CASSPYSTDTQYF.

The chain combines TRBV28 with TRBJ1-1, with D possibly TRBD1 on 5 matching bases. Germline V gene data show CDR1 as MDHEN and CDR2 as SYDVKM. V shed 6 bases and J shed 4 bases, with 15 bases lying between them. The CDR3 spans 14 residues. The CDR3 DNA reads as TGTGCCAGCAGCCCCGGTGGGGGGAGCACTGAAGCTTTCTTT. This sequence encodes CASSPGGGSTEAFF.

The CDR3 loop is CASSSLPPGGAFGELFF. CDR3 nucleotide sequence: TGTGCCAGCAGCTCCCTCCCGCCGGGGGGGGCCTTCGGGGAGCTGTTTTTT. The rearrangement joins TRBV7-3 to TRBJ2-2, with 8 bases that match TRBD2. V dropped 4 bases and J dropped 7; count of bases not matched to a gene: 14. The CDR3 is made up of 17 amino acids. Germline CDR1 and CDR2: SGHTA and FQGTGA.

This sequence joins TRBV7-2 and TRBJ2-5, with D maybe TRBD2 (5 bases). The V gene lost 0 bases and the J gene lost 3 bases, with 8 bases spanning the gap. From germline, CDR1 is SGHTA and CDR2 FQGNSA. This CDR3 has 14 residues. The CDR3 region has the DNA TGTGCCAGCAGCTTAGCTACGGGAAAAGAGACCCAGTACTTC. It encodes CASSLATGKETQYF.

The V and J genes are TRBV29-1 and TRBJ2-7, with a possible D match to TRBD1 (6 bases). V was cut by 7 bases and J by 4 bases, with 14 bases left in between. The V gene's germline CDR1 is SQVTM and CDR2 ANQGSEA. This CDR3 has 12 residues. The CDR3 bases are TGCAGCGCTGCTATACAGGGTTACGAGCAGTACTTC. Translated, it gives CSAAIQGYEQYF.

The V gene is TRBV19, the J gene TRBJ1-2; 7 positions agree with TRBD1. Unmatched junction bases numbered 15, after V lost 6 bases and J lost 5 bases. The germline CDR1 and CDR2 sequences are LNHDA and SQIVND (reference sequence). This CDR3 spans 16 amino acids. The CDR3 here is CASREGASYLLYGYTF. In nucleotides, the CDR3 is TGTGCCAGTAGGGAGGGGGCGAGCTACCTTTTGTATGGCTACACCTTC.